The text below deals with one TCR beta chain. Germline V lookup: CDR1 SGHDT, CDR2 YYEEEE. The CDR3 is 15 residues long. With 4 bases clipped from V and 8 bases from J, the junction kept 12 bases outside the gene matches. These data originate in a study of blood T cell repertoires in COVID-19. For the study at large: The samples span acute and convalescent COVID-19 from the United States, Italy and Spain.

Per the original methods: Amplification of reference gene primers provided the estimated nucleated cell counts. TCRdb's copy holds only in-frame clones and misses some; the assay was immunoSEQ multiplex PCR. That table supplies the V and J calls and clone size; D and trimming were determined from the DNA. The sample contains 150,000 to 200,000 clones, 86% of which appear only once. The source of this sequence is a man between 70 and 80 years old with acute or convalescent COVID-19. This chain connects TRBV5-6 to TRBJ2-3; 8 nucleotides align to TRBD2. Sequenced input: peripheral blood. As DNA, the CDR3 is TGTGCCAGCAGCCCCCGGGGGGGCGGCCTGGGTACGCAGTATTTT. Amino acid sequence: CASSPRGGGLGTQYF.